This T cell receptor (beta chain) was retrieved from a study of identical twins. The CDR3 loop spans 15 amino acids. Trimming removed 0 bases at V and 8 bases at J, with 14 bases between. CDR1 is SGHRS, CDR2 YFSETQ, per germline. MiXCR, applied by TCRdb to the 5' RACE reads, yields one record per CDR3 protein. The sample has about 530,000 distinct CDR3 sequences; 20% to 25% are singletons. With regard to this clonotype: Its specificity is unknown.

Study results and limitations: Carriage of fewer insertions was seen in abundant cord blood beta clonotypes, whereas memory repertoires showed none.

The data were also submitted as part of a second study, on yellow fever vaccine responses in identical twins.

The TCR originated in a woman aged 18-29 years in good health. This chain connects TRBV5-1 to TRBJ1-4, with D perhaps matching TRBD1 (5 bases). What was sequenced was CD4+ T cells sorted from blood. As DNA, the CDR3 is TGCGCCAGCAGCTTGGAGCAGGGAAGGTGGGAAAAACTGTTTTTT. This gives the protein CASSLEQGRWEKLFF.